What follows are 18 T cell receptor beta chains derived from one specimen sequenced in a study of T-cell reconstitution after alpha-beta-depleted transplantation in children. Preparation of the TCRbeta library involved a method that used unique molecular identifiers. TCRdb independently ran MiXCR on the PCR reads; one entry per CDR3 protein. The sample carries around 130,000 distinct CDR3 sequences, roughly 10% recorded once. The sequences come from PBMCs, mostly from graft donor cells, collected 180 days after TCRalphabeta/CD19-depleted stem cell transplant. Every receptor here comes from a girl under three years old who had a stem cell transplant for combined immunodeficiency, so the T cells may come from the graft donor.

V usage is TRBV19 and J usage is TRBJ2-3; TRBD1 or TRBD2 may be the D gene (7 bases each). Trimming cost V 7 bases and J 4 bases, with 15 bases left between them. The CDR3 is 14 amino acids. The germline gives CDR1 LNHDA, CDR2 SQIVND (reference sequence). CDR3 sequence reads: CASNVGGGADTQYF. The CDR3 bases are TGTGCCAGTAATGTGGGAGGGGGCGCAGATACGCAGTATTTT.

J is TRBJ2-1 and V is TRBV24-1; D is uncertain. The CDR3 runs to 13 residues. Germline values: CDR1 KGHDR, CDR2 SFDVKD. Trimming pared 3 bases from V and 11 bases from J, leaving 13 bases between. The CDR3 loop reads CATSDEFRPKQFF. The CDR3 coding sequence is TGTGCCACCAGTGATGAGTTCAGGCCAAAGCAGTTCTTC.

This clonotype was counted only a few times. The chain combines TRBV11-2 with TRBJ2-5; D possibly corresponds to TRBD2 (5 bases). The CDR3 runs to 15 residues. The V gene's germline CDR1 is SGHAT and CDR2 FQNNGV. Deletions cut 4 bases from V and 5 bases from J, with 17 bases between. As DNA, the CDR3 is TGTGCCAGCAGCTCCCGGGATACCTCCCGGGAGACCCAGTACTTC. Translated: CASSSRDTSRETQYF.

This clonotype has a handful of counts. CDR3 in DNA: TGCAGCGTCTCAGGTAGATATTCCTACGAGCAGTACTTC. Its protein is CSVSGRYSYEQYF. V and J are TRBV29-1 and TRBJ2-7, with D hard to call. CDR1 is SQVTM, CDR2 ANQGSEA, per germline. The CDR3 runs 13 residues. Trimming removed 6 bases from V and 1 base from J, with 13 bases in between.

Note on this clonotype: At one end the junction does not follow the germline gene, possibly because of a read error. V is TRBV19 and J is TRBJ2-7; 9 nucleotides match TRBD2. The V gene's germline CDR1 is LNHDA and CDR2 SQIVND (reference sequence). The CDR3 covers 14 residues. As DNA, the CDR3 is TGTGCCAGTAGTGTGATAGCGGGGGTCTACGAACAGTACTTC. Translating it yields CASSVIAGVYEQYF. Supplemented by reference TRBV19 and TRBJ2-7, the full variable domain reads DGGITQSPKYLFRKEGQNVTLSCEQNLNHDAMYWYRQDPGQGLRLIYYSQIVNDFQKGDIAEGYSVSREKKESFPLTVTSAQKNPTAFYLCASSVIAGVYEQYFGPGTRLTVT.

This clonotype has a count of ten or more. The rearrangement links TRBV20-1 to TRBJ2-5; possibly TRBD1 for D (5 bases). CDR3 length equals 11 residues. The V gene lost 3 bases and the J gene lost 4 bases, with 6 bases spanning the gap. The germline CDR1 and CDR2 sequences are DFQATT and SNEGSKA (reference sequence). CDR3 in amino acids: CSASQGETQYF. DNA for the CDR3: TGCAGTGCTAGCCAGGGAGAGACCCAGTACTTC.

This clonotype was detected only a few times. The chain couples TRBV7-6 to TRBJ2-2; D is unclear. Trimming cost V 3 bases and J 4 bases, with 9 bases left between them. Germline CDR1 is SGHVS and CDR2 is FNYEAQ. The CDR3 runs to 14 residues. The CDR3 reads CASSFSRSTGELFF. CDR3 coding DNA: TGTGCCAGCAGCTTTTCCAGGAGCACCGGGGAGCTGTTTTTT.

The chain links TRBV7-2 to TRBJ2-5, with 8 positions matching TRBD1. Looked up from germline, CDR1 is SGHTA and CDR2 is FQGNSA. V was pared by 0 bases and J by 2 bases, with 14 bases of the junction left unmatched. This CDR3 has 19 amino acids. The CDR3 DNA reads TGTGCCAGCAGCTTAGCGCCTGGCAGGGGGCAACATCTTCAAGAGACCCAGTACTTC. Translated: CASSLAPGRGQHLQETQYF.

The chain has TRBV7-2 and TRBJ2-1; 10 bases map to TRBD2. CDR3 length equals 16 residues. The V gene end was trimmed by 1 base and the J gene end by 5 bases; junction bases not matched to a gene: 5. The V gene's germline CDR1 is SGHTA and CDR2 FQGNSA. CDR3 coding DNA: TGTGCCAGCAGCTTAGTCATAGCGGGGGGCCACAATGAGCAGTTCTTC. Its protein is CASSLVIAGGHNEQFF.

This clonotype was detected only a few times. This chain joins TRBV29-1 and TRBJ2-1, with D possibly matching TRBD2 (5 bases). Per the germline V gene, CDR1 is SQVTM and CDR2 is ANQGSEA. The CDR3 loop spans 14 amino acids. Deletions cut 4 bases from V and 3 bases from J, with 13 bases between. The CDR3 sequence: CSVAFSGIYNEQFF. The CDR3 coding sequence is TGCAGCGTTGCTTTCTCGGGGATCTACAATGAGCAGTTCTTC.

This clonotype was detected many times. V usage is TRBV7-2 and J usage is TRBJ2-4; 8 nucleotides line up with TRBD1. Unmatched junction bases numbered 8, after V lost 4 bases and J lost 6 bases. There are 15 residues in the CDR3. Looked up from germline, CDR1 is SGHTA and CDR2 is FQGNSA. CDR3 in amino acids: CASSYSGGILNIQYF. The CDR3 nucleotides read TGTGCCAGCAGCTACTCAGGGGGCATTCTAAACATTCAGTACTTC.

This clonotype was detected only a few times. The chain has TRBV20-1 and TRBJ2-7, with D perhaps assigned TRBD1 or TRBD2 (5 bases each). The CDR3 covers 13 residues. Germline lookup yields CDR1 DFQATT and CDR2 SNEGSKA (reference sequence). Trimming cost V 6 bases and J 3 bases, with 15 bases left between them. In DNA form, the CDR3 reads TGCAGTGCGAGGGGTTGGGGTCTCTACGAGCAGTACTTC. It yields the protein CSARGWGLYEQYF.

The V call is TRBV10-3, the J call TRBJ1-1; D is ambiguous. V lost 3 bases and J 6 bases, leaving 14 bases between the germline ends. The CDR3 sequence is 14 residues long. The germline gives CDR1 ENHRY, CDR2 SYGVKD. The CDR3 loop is CAISDPRRPPEAFF. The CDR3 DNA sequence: TGTGCCATCAGTGATCCCCGACGGCCTCCTGAAGCTTTCTTT.

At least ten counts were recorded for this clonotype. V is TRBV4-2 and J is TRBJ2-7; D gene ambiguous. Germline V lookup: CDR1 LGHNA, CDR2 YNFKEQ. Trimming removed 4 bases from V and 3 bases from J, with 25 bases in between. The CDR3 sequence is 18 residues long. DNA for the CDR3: TGTGCCAGCAGCCCGTCGTCTTACTTGGGCTATATTCGCTACGAGCAGTACTTC. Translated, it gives CASSPSSYLGYIRYEQYF.

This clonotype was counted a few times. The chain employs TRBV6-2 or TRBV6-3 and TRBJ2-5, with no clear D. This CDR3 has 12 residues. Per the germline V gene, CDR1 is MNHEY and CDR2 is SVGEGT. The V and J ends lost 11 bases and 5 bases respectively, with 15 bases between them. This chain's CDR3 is CAAAAVGETQYF. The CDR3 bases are TGTGCCGCGGCGGCTGTGGGCGAGACCCAGTACTTC.

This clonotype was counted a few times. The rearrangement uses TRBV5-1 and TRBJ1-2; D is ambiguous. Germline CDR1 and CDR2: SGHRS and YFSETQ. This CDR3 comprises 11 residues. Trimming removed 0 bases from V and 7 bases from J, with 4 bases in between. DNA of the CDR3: TGCGCCAGCAGCTTGGAGGGTGGCTACACCTTC. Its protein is CASSLEGGYTF.

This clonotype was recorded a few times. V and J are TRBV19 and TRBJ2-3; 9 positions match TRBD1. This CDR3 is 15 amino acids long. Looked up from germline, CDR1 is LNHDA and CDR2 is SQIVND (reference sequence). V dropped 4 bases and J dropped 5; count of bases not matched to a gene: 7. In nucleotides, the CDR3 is TGTGCCAGTAGTACCCCGACAGGGGGACTAGATACGCAGTATTTT. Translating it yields CASSTPTGGLDTQYF. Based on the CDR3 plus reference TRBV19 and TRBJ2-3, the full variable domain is DGGITQSPKYLFRKEGQNVTLSCEQNLNHDAMYWYRQDPGQGLRLIYYSQIVNDFQKGDIAEGYSVSREKKESFPLTVTSAQKNPTAFYLCASSTPTGGLDTQYFGPGTRLTVL.

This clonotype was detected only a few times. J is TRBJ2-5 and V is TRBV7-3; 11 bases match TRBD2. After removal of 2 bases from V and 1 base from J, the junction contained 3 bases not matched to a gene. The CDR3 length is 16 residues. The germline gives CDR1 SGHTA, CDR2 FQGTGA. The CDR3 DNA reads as TGTGCCAGCAGCTTATCTGGGACTAGCGGCCAAGAGACCCAGTACTTC. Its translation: CASSLSGTSGQETQYF.